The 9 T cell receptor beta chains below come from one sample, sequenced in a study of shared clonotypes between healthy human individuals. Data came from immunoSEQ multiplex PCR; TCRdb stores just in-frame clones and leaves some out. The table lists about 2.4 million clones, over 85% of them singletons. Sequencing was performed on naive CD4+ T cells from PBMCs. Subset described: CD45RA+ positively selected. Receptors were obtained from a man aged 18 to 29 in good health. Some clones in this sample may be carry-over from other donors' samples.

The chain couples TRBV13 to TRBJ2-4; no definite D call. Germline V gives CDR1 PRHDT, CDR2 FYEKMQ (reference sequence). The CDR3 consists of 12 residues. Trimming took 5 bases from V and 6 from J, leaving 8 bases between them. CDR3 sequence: CASSLSRNIQYF. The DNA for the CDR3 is TGTGCCAGCAGCCTTTCTAGAAACATTCAGTACTTC.

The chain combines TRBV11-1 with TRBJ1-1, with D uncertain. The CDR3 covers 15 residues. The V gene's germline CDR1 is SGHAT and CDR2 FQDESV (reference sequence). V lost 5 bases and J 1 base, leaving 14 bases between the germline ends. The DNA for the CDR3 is TGTGCCAGCAGCGCCCAACAGATTTCGAACACTGAAGCTTTCTTT. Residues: CASSAQQISNTEAFF.

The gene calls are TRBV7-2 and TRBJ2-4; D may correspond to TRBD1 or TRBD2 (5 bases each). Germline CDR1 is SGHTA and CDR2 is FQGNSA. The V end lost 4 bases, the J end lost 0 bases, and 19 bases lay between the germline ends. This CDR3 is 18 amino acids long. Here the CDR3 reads CASSWSGTSLLAKNIQYF. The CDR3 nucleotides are TGTGCCAGCAGCTGGAGTGGGACCAGCCTACTAGCCAAAAACATTCAGTACTTC.

The CDR3 sequence is CASSLDLGKRSEQFF. DNA for the CDR3: TGTGCCAGCAGCTTAGATCTGGGCAAGCGTAGTGAGCAGTTCTTC. This chain joins TRBV11-3 and TRBJ2-1; D not resolved. V was trimmed by 0 bases and J by 9 bases, leaving 15 bases between them. The V gene's germline CDR1 is SGHNT and CDR2 YENEEA. This CDR3 is 15 amino acids long.

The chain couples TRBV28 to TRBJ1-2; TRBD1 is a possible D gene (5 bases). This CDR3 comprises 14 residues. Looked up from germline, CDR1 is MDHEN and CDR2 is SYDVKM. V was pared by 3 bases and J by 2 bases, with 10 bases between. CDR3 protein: CASSFPRDNYGYTF. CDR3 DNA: TGTGCCAGCAGTTTCCCCCGGGACAACTATGGCTACACCTTC.

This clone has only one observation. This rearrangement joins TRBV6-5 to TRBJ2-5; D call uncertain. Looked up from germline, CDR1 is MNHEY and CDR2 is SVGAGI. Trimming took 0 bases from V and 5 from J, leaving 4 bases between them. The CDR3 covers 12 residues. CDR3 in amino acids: CASSYSQETQYF. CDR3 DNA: TGTGCCAGCAGTTACTCGCAGGAGACCCAGTACTTC.

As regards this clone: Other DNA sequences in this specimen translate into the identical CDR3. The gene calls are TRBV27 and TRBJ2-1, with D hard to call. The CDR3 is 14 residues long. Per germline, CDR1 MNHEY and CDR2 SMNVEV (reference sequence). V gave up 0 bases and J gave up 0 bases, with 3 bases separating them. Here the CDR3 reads CASSLSRSYNEQFF. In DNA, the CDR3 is TGTGCCAGCAGTTTATCCCGCTCCTACAATGAGCAGTTCTTC.

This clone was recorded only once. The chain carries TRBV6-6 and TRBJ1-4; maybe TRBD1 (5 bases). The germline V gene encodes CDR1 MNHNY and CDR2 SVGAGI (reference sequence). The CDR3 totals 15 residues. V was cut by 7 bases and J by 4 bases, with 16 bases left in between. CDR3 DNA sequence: TGTGCCAGCACCGAGGAGGGGCTGAGTAATGAAAAACTGTTTTTT. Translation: CASTEEGLSNEKLFF.

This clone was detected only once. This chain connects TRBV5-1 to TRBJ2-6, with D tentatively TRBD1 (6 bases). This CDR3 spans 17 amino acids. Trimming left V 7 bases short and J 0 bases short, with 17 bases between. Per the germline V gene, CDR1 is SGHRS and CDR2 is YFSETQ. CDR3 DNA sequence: TGCGCCAGCGGGCTATGGGACACGAGCTCTGGGGCCAACGTCCTGACTTTC. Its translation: CASGLWDTSSGANVLTF.